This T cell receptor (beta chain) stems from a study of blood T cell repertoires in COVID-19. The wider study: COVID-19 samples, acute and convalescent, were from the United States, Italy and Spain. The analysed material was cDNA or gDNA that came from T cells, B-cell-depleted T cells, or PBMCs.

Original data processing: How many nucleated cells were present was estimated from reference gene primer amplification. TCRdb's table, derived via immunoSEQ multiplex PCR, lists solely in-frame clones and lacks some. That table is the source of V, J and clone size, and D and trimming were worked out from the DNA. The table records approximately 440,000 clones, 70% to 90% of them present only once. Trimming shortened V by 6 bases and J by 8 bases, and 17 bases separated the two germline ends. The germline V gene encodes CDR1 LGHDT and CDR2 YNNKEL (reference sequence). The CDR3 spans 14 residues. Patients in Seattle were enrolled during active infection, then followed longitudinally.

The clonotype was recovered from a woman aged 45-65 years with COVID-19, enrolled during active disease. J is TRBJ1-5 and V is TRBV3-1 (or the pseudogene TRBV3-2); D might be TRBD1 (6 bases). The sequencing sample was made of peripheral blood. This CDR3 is CASSSQTGQEPQHF. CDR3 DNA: TGTGCCAGCAGTTCTCAGACAGGCCAGGAGCCCCAGCATTTT.